A single T cell receptor (beta chain) is shown here with its context. The CDR3 runs to 15 residues. The V segment lost 6 bases and the J segment 0 bases; nucleotides outside the gene matches: 4. Looked up from germline, CDR1 is ENHRY and CDR2 is SYGVKD. The record originates from a study of early T cells in non-severe SARS-CoV-2 infection. TCRdb analysed the 5' RACE reads with MiXCR anew, one entry per CDR3 protein. The data contain around 50,000 distinct CDR3 sequences, 9.5% to 15% of them singletons. The origin of this receptor is an adult who was a healthcare worker with PCR-confirmed SARS-CoV-2 infection or an uninfected control (not recorded which). What was sequenced was whole blood. The rearrangement joins TRBV10-3 to TRBJ2-2; TRBD2 matches 7 bases. CDR3 protein: CAIRPGLSNTGELFF. The CDR3, as DNA: TGTGCCATCAGACCGGGACTATCGAACACCGGGGAGCTGTTTTTT.